Listed below are T cell receptor beta chains from one sample, sequenced in a study of regulatory and conventional T cells in RAG deficiency. Sequencing was performed with immunoSEQ multiplex PCR; in TCRdb, only in-frame clones are kept and a portion is missing. The sample has 20,000 to 25,000 clones; around 96% are singletons. The data were also submitted as part of a second study, on regulatory T cells.

Sequencing was carried out using CD25- CD4+ T cells sorted from blood. These receptors all stem from a human donor in good health. Each CDR3 is given with its conserved first and last residue.

TRBV18,CASSPPSLGAPRETEAFF
TRBV30,CAADRGQWTDTQYF
TRBV7-2,CASSFQGDSSPLHF
TRBV30,CAWSRGTEAFF
TRBV5-1,CASSSGLAGGTYEQYF
TRBV5-4,CASSRLAGEETQYF
TRBV30,CAWSYLTSGSSTDTQYF
TRBV18,CASSDFVTGSNQPQHF
TRBV10-3,CASLTGTSGGGKNIQYF
TRBV6-6,CASTLDRGNTEAFF
TRBV5-1,CASSLGSAGARSYGYTF
TRBV5-4,CASSSTGQEQYF
TRBV4-1,CASSQAPGGEQYF
TRBV6-5,CASSYSRDSYEQYF
TRBV5-1,CASTHTGGKETQYF
TRBV15,CATSREEAGRGYTF
TRBV7-3,CASSFGLAGGQETQYF
TRBV7-2,CASSLAGGGDRPYEQYF
TRBV19,CASRADRVGGYTF
TRBV2,CASSGQYGYTF
TRBV6-1,CASSTTGIPPGELFF
TRBV4-2,CASSPGQGNYGYTF
TRBV2,CASSLDSSNQPQHF
TRBV4-1,CASRGQGMYEQYF
TRBV28,CASSLVTGEKLFF
TRBV5-1,CASSSSGGFPQETQYF
TRBV14,CASSQSVSYEQYF
TRBV18,CASSPRQTTGELFF
TRBV5-1,CASSLDSWDTIYGYTF
TRBV11-2,CASSLVQNWNTEAFF
TRBV2,CASSEAGMRGGGNNEQFF
TRBV7-3,CASSLGPAFSGNTIYF
TRBV18,CASSPYLNTITGSTNEKLFF
TRBV5-4,CASSSQLAGSQETQYF
TRBV9,CASSPPGSGNTIYF
TRBV28,CASSLGSASGGYTF
TRBV7-6,CASSPQEGAGTEAFF
TRBV6-4,CASSDSPERGGTQYF
TRBV18,CASSPREDSGYTF
TRBV6-1,CASQDRGLNEQYF
TRBV5-1,CASSFAGNYGYTF
TRBV28,CASSPAGIYEQYF
TRBV7-3,CASPSVKNRFTSYNSPLHF
TRBV5-6,CASSLTGRDYEQYF
TRBV2,CASPRPGATNEKLFF
TRBV7-7,CASSLAGPASGGETQYF
TRBV5-1,CASSLEGPGTSEAFF
TRBV6-6,CASSTKPVTDTQYF
TRBV5-8,CASSSTGNYGYTF
TRBV4-3,CASSQDHLPFSGGGDTQYF
TRBV5-1,CASSLDGSSYNSPLHF
TRBV6-5,CASSNDYFGTEAFF
TRBV27,CASSYRIDGTAPPQPQHF